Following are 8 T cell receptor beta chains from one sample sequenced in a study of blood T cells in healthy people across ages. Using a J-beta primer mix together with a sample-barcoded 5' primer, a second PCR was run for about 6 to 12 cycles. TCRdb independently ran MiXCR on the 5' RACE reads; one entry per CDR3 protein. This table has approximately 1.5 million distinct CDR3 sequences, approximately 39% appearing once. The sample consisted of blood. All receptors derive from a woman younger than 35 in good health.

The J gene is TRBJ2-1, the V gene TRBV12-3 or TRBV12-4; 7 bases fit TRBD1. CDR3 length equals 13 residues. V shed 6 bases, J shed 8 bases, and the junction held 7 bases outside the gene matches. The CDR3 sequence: CASSKTGTDEQFF. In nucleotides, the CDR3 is TGTGCCAGCAGCAAGACAGGGACCGATGAGCAGTTCTTC.

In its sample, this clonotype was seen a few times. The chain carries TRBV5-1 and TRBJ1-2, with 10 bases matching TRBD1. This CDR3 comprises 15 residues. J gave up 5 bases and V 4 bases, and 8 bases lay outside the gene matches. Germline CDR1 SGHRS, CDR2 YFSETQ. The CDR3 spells CASSGWTGGPYGYTF. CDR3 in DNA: TGCGCCAGCAGCGGATGGACAGGGGGACCGTATGGCTACACCTTC.

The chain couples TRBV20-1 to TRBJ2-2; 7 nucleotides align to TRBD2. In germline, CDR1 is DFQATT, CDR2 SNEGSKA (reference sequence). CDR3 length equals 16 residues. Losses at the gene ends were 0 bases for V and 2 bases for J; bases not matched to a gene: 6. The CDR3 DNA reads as TGCAGTGCTAGAGATCGCGGCGGGAGTAACACCGGGGAGCTGTTTTTT. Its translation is CSARDRGGSNTGELFF.

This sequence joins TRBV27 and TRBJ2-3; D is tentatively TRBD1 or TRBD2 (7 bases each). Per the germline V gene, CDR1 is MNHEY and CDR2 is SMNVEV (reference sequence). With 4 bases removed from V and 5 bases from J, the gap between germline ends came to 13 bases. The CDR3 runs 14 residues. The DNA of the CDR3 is TGTGCCAGCAGTTGGGGCAGGGGGGGAGATACGCAGTATTTT. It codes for CASSWGRGGDTQYF.

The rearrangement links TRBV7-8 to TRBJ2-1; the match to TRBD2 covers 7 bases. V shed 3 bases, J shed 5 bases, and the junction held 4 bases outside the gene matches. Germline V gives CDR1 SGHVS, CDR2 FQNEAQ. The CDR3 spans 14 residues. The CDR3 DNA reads TGTGCCAGCAGCTTTAGACTAGCCCACAATGAGCAGTTCTTC. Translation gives CASSFRLAHNEQFF.

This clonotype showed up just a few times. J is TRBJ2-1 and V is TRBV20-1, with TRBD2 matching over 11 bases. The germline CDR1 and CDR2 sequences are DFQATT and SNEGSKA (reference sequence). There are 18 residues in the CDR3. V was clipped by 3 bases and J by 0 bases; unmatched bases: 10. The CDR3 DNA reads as TGCAGTGCTAGGTCTCCGGGACTAGCGGCCAGCTCCTACAATGAGCAGTTCTTC. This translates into CSARSPGLAASSYNEQFF.

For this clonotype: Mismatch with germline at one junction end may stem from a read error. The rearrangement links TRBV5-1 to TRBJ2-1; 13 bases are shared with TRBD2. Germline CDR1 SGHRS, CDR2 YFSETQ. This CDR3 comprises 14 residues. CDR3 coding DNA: TGCGCCAGCAGTTTGGGACTAGCGGGGTATGAGCAGTTCTTC. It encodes CASSLGLAGYEQFF.

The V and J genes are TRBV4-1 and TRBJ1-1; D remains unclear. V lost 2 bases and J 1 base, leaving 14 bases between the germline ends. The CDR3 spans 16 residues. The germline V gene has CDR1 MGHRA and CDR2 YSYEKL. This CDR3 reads CASSQHLGIRNTEAFF. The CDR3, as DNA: TGCGCCAGCAGCCAACATCTCGGGATCCGGAACACTGAAGCTTTCTTT.